Following are 14 T cell receptor beta chains from one sample sequenced in a study of regulatory T cells in long-lasting Graves disease. In building TCR beta libraries, iRepertoire HTBI primers were used together with Arm-PCR of CDR3 regions. Each CDR3 protein is one row after TCRdb ran MiXCR on the multiplex PCR reads. The sample yields approximately 350,000 distinct CDR3 sequences, around 15% seen once. The time point was: newly diagnosed GD, antithyroid drugs for less than 3 months. The authors made the TCR library using RNA they extracted from PBMCs. The data also belong to a second study, concerning T cells in Graves' hyperthyroidism and ophthalmopathy.

This material consisted of peripheral blood mononuclear cells (PBMCs), taken at new diagnosis, from a patient treated with antithyroid drugs. These receptors were collected from a woman aged 18-29 years with Graves disease.

The table lists this clonotype with many counts. The V and J genes are TRBV6-5 and TRBJ1-1; D remains ambiguous. CDR1 MNHEY and CDR2 SVGAGI come from the germline V gene. This CDR3 spans 15 amino acids. Deletions cut 4 bases from V and 3 bases from J, with 15 bases between. The CDR3 region is CASSSGRFRDTEAFF. The CDR3 region has the DNA TGTGCCAGCAGTTCCGGGCGGTTTCGTGACACTGAAGCTTTCTTT.

This clonotype has a handful of counts. The chain couples TRBV29-1 to TRBJ2-7; the D gene is possibly TRBD2 (6 bases). This CDR3 spans 15 amino acids. Germline V gives CDR1 SQVTM, CDR2 ANQGSEA. V lost 4 bases, J lost 3 bases, and 19 bases lay in between. CDR3 sequence reads: CSVVPSSVGFYEQYF. Written as DNA, the CDR3 is TGCAGCGTTGTCCCCTCTAGCGTGGGTTTCTACGAGCAGTACTTC.

This clonotype was seen ten or more times. The chain is built from TRBV2 and TRBJ2-7, with D possibly being TRBD2 (6 bases). The CDR3 covers 15 residues. V was shortened by 2 bases and J by 4 bases, with 15 bases between the two germline ends. CDR1 and CDR2 (germline): SNHLY, FYNNEI. The CDR3 protein is CASSESLSRGYEQYF. In DNA form, the CDR3 reads TGTGCCAGCAGTGAAAGCCTTTCCCGGGGGTACGAGCAGTACTTC.

This clonotype was detected only a few times. The V call is TRBV19, the J call TRBJ2-7; TRBD1 agrees at 7 bases. CDR1 is LNHDA, CDR2 SQIVND, per germline (reference sequence). This CDR3 has 13 amino acids. Unmatched junction bases numbered 9, after V lost 4 bases and J lost 9 bases. CDR3 in DNA: TGTGCCAGTAGTACTAACAGGGGTGGAGGGCAGTACTTC. It translates to CASSTNRGGGQYF. Using reference TRBV19 and TRBJ2-7 for the parts outside the CDR3, the full variable domain is DGGITQSPKYLFRKEGQNVTLSCEQNLNHDAMYWYRQDPGQGLRLIYYSQIVNDFQKGDIAEGYSVSREKKESFPLTVTSAQKNPTAFYLCASSTNRGGGQYFGPGTRLTVT.

This clonotype was found many times. The CDR3 protein is CSVEHGASSYNEQFF. Here the CDR3 DNA reads TGCAGCGTTGAACACGGGGCGAGCTCCTACAATGAGCAGTTCTTC. The chain has TRBV29-1 and TRBJ2-1; D may correspond to TRBD1 or TRBD2 (5 bases each). CDR1 and CDR2 from the germline V gene are SQVTM and ANQGSEA. V lost 2 bases and J lost 0, with 11 bases in between. This CDR3 comprises 15 residues.

Many counts were recorded for this clonotype. The V call is TRBV20-1, the J call TRBJ2-1; D remains ambiguous. Germline V gene lookup returns CDR1 DFQATT and CDR2 SNEGSKA (reference sequence). V lost 5 bases to trimming and J lost 8 bases, with 16 bases between them. CDR3 length: 13 amino acids. The CDR3 loop reads CSAFSTGWHEQFF. CDR3 nucleotides: TGCAGTGCTTTTAGTACTGGCTGGCATGAGCAGTTCTTC.

This clonotype was counted many times. The chain is built from TRBV30 and TRBJ2-1, with TRBD2 matching 11 bases. With 4 bases clipped from V and 10 bases from J, the junction kept 6 bases outside the gene matches. The CDR3 totals 13 residues. Germline V gene sequence: CDR1 GTSNPN, CDR2 SVGIG (reference sequence). CDR3 nucleotides: TGTGCCTGGATTAGCGGGAGGGCCGGGGAGCAGTTCTTC. Encoded protein: CAWISGRAGEQFF.

The chain recombines TRBV19 with TRBJ1-1; D ambiguous. CDR1 is LNHDA and CDR2 is SQIVND in the germline V gene (reference sequence). Trimming left V 6 bases short and J 4 bases short, with 6 bases between. CDR3 size: 11 residues. The CDR3 spells CASSKGTEAFF. CDR3 nucleotides: TGTGCCAGTAGCAAAGGCACTGAAGCTTTCTTT.

This clonotype has ten or more counts. The V call is TRBV3-1, the J call TRBJ1-1; D is ambiguous. Looked up from germline, CDR1 is LGHDT and CDR2 is YNNKEL (reference sequence). V shed 1 base and J shed 2 bases, with 8 bases lying between them. This CDR3 region has 14 residues. The CDR3 here is CASSQATTNTEAFF. For the CDR3, the DNA is TGTGCCAGCAGCCAAGCTACAACTAACACTGAAGCTTTCTTT.

This clonotype has a count of ten or more. DNA for the CDR3: TGTGCCAGCAGTTACTCGTCGGGACAGGGGGGTGGGACCCAGTACTTC. Its protein is CASSYSSGQGGGTQYF. This chain uses TRBV6-2 or TRBV6-3 with TRBJ2-5; 11 bases match TRBD1. V was clipped by 0 bases and J by 7 bases; unmatched bases: 7. Germline values: CDR1 MNHEY, CDR2 SVGEGT. The CDR3 covers 16 residues.

This clonotype was recorded many times. The V call is TRBV11-3, the J call TRBJ2-1; 10 nucleotides agree with TRBD2. The CDR3 extends over 14 amino acids. In germline, CDR1 is SGHNT, CDR2 YENEEA. Unmatched junction bases numbered 3, after V lost 3 bases and J lost 7 bases. CDR3 nucleotides: TGTGCCAGCAGCTTTTCTAGCGGGGGTAATGAGCAGTTCTTC. The encoded protein is CASSFSSGGNEQFF.

With regard to this clonotype: Since a much larger clone is just one base distant, this may be a read error. The CDR3 does not close with the conserved phenylalanine or tryptophan, likely indicating a read error. The chain links TRBV9 to TRBJ2-7; possible D gene TRBD2, 6 bases. Germline V gives CDR1 SGDLS, CDR2 YYNGEE. The CDR3 contains 14 residues. Trimming stripped 4 bases from V and 3 bases from J, with 14 bases between. The CDR3 protein is CASSPGGMGYEQYS. The CDR3 DNA reads TGTGCCAGCAGCCCCGGGGGTATGGGCTACGAGCAGTACTCC.

This clonotype was observed many times. The chain links TRBV7-2 to TRBJ2-3; 10 bases align to TRBD2. Germline CDR1 is SGHTA and CDR2 is FQGNSA. The CDR3 has 14 amino acids. V shed 11 bases, J shed 2 bases, and the junction held 7 bases outside the gene matches. The CDR3 region has the DNA TGTGCCGTCCAGCGGGGGGGGATCACAGATACGCAGTATTTT. It specifies CAVQRGGITDTQYF.

This clonotype was recorded at least ten times. The rearrangement joins TRBV2 to TRBJ1-2; no clear D. The CDR3 runs 11 residues. Per germline, CDR1 SNHLY and CDR2 FYNNEI. V dropped 7 bases and J dropped 4 bases, with 7 bases sitting between them. CDR3 sequence reads: CASTEVYGYTF. In DNA, the CDR3 is TGTGCCAGCACGGAGGTCTATGGCTACACCTTC. The complete variable domain, with remaining parts taken from reference TRBV2 and TRBJ1-2, reads EPEVTQTPSHQVTQMGQEVILRCVPISNHLYFYWYRQILGQKVEFLVSFYNNEISEKSEIFDDQFSVERPDGSNFTLKIRSTKLEDSAMYFCASTEVYGYTFGSGTRLTVV.